The subject of this entry is one TCR beta chain. This clone's antigen is unknown. No quality values exist for individual bases; no much larger clone is one base distant. This record comes from a study of cytomegalovirus exposure and HLA in healthy donors (dated by TCRdb to about 2017). In the study overall: An earlier analysis of roughly 500 of the donors reported around 280 Gb of sequence data and approximately 120 million unique TCR beta sequences obtained from some 170 million T cells. The number of typed donors differed by locus: about 620-630 for A, B, C, DRB1 and DQB1; some 500 for DQA1; fewer than 610 for DPA1; and around 490 for DPB1. Roughly 300 gigabases of sequencing data and around 90 million unique TCR sequences made up an early release that covered 640 HLA-typed donors. In a later genetic analysis, genome-wide SNP genotypes for about 65% of the roughly 670 donors were used, and that subset was treated as a discovery cohort. Several DR-DQ haplotypes were handled as single units for association and clustering, since linkage in the cohort was strong. Class I and class II HLA loci were covered by the typing at four-digit resolution. The study was designed to test whether signatures of past pathogen exposure could be identified by cataloging public T cell receptors. The study used immunosequencing to profile the T cell repertoires of several hundred subjects and linked those repertoires to cytomegalovirus serostatus. A separate validation cohort of about 110 different subjects was used in addition to the 666-subject first cohort. In a later analysis, previously published TCR beta repertoires from 600 to 850 donors were re-analyzed and high-resolution HLA genotyping was added so that TCR occurrence patterns could be studied. Every discovery cohort repertoire had been produced on one sequencing platform. The later analysis used no new phenotypic data to find candidate immune exposures, relying instead on TCR beta sequences and their occurrence across donors. Donor age, sex, ethnicity and CMV serostatus were collected together with the repertoire data. In an earlier analysis of roughly 540 of the donors, high-throughput TCR beta sequencing was used to judge whether each TCR beta V gene segment behaved as functional or pseudogenic. The study combined high-throughput TCR immunosequencing, statistical association of individual TCRs with disease status, and machine learning to predict cytomegalovirus infection status. Among around 400 genotyped donors of the cohort, an average of about 220,000 unique TCR beta nucleotide sequences was sequenced per donor, of which about 19% were non-productive. Among the roughly 410 genotyped donors, around 79% belonged to the genetic ancestry cluster associated with self-reported Caucasian donors. The study at large found these results: Strong co-occurrence of HLA alleles, especially DR and DQ, made assigning TCR associations to individual alleles difficult. The study listed 150 to 200 TCR beta chains as associated with cytomegalovirus. A cluster of highly shared sequence variants was judged likely to represent a technical artifact of the sequencing pipeline. Because the 87-base-pair reads could not distinguish some IMGT-functional V segments, including TRBV6-2 and TRBV6-3, those segments were excluded. It was suggested by the authors that the approach could potentially be generalized to other disease states and immunological phenotypes. Because counts were too low, around 17 rarely observed V segments, including chromosome 9 orphons, were left out of the earlier analysis of 587 of the donors. A few of the identified cytomegalovirus-associated TCR beta chains were confirmed in vitro to be specific for cytomegalovirus antigens. Because some donors lacked HLA typing at each locus, the association tests relied only on the typed subset. A later analysis associated about 18,000 TCR beta sequences with specific HLA alleles at a false discovery rate of 0.05. A further reported finding was that TCR beta sequences accurately predicted the HLA-A and HLA-B alleles for most subjects in the first cohort. Only TCR beta chains were sequenced in this cohort, and the absence of alpha or paired-chain data limited detectable features. Correlated functional status among segregating V segments might reflect linkage disequilibrium, but an unknown experimental factor could not be ruled out. Several of the top co-occurrence clusters appeared to be linked to parvovirus B19, influenza, CMV and Epstein-Barr virus, according to a later analysis. In a later analysis, the rate of TCR association differed among HLA loci, with DRB1 alleles having the most associated TCRs and HLA-C alleles having the fewest. Most TCR sequences were observed very rarely across donors, whereas some public TCRs were present in many individuals. In a later genetic analysis, fewer N-insertions in productive TCRs were reported among donors in an Asian-associated ancestry cluster than the approximately 710-donor mean. A later genetic analysis associated a missense DCLRE1C variant with V-gene and J-gene trimming of TCR beta chains, and an independent cohort replicated the association. Sequencing depth was assumed to be roughly uniform across donors in the presence/absence analyses, though that assumption may not hold. According to a later analysis, most CMV-associated TCR beta chains appeared to be HLA-restricted, and the HLA associations seemed to be driven largely by CMV exposure. In an earlier analysis of more than 500 of the donors, most TCR beta V segments appeared in productive rearrangements about 87% or about 30% of the time, broadly matching IMGT annotations. Cytomegalovirus status was reported to be diagnosed by the classifier with high specificity and sensitivity in both the original and validation cohorts. CMV serostatus was the only immune exposure information available for the cohort. In a later analysis, HLA-associated TCR beta chains were found to be more clonally expanded and to have lower generation probabilities than equally common non-associated chains.

The cohort consisted of fewer than 700 healthy bone marrow donors. At the time of sampling, all cohort members were nominally healthy, though unrecorded immune exposures were likely present. The donor tested CMV seronegative and was one of the 352 seronegative cohort members. A peripheral blood sample was collected from each donor, and TCR beta sequencing was performed on peripheral blood mononuclear cells. Genomic DNA extraction from the blood cell samples was performed with the Qiagen DNeasy Blood Extraction Kit. Including the terminal cysteine and phenylalanine, the CDR3 comprises 13 residues. This entry keeps only the CDR3 DNA: 39 bases, framed from base 1. CDR1 and CDR2 are drawn from the germline V gene: SGHDN, FVKESK. Between the V and J ends, shortened by 5 bases and 12 bases respectively, the junction contains 19 bases. The method was the immunoSEQ multiplex PCR assay. For the multiplex PCR, a mixture combining 60 forward primers for TCR Vbeta segments and 13 reverse primers for TCR Jbeta segments was used. The CDR3 region of rearranged TCR beta genes was amplified from genomic DNA by a multiplex PCR assay. Amplified TCR beta libraries were sequenced as 87-base-pair reads on the Illumina HiSeq System. Per the source publication's procedure: A later analysis counted about 80 million unique TCR beta chains across the roughly 700 repertoires, and 9 million to 14 million of these chains were shared by at least two donors. Raw reads were error-corrected and collapsed into unique sequences by a nearest-neighbor algorithm in which closely related sequences were merged to remove PCR and sequencing errors. To assign V, D and J gene segments, CDR3 sequences were aligned to IMGT reference sequences. Each retained sequence needed at least a six-nucleotide match to both a V gene segment and a J gene segment. A rearrangement was called productive if the CDR3 had no stop codons and remained in frame with V and J, and every other rearrangement was called non-productive. Following IMGT convention, CDR3 was defined as the stretch from the second conserved V-encoded cysteine to the conserved J-encoded phenylalanine. Sequences without an unambiguous match to a single V gene segment were excluded from the earlier analysis of over 500 of the donors. An earlier analysis of 587 of the donors classified V segments as functional when productive rearrangements were above 56.7% and as segregating when the standard deviation between donors was above 5%. A statistical classification framework was built to diagnose cytomegalovirus status from the catalog of TCR beta chain sequences. In a later analysis, V and J genes were assigned by comparing TCR nucleotide sequences against IMGT/GENE-DB human TR gene sequences. The TCRdist pipeline was used in a later analysis to assign CDR3 sequences and most-parsimonious VDJ recombination scenarios. A later analysis defined each TCR beta chain by its CDR3 amino acid sequence plus V-gene family, and excluded reads lacking a unique V-gene family. To address suspected cross-contamination and a sequencing artifact, a later analysis removed around 600 highly shared, low-generation-probability nucleotide sequences. In a later analysis, a clonal expansion index was calculated for each public chain from normalized within-repertoire ranks of inferred template counts. In a later analysis, generation probabilities were computed using a VDJ recombination model fitted to out-of-frame rearrangements, and the results were checked against IGoR. In a later analysis, TCR-TCR, TCR-HLA and TCR-CMV co-occurrence was scored with hypergeometric tests, and a repertoire-size bias correction was applied to TCR pairs. In a later analysis, false discovery rates were estimated by permuting HLA or CMV assignments 20 times. A later analysis grouped co-occurring TCRs with DBSCAN, adding TCRdist sequence similarity when clustering within HLA-allele-positive subsets. Co-occurrence clustering excluded repertoires with fewer than 30,000 or more than 120,000 public chains, plus five with anomalous nucleotide sharing. Imported from immuneACCESS, the table was reduced by TCRdb to in-frame sequences with V and J called. These copies leave out some clones; in studies compared against another copy, an unresolved V gene accounts for under half, and the cause of the remainder is not known. V, J and clone size are those of that table, while D and trimming were read from the DNA. A total of more than 85,000 clones appear in this sample, 84% of them only once. The ten largest clones represent 1.2% of the sample.

The chain joins TRBV14 to TRBJ1-2, and perhaps TRBD1 as D gene, on 5 matching bases. The sequence was collected from a woman between 18 and 29 years old in good health and CMV-seronegative. Sample: PBMCs. The sequenced DNA: TGTGCCAGCAGCTCGGGTTCCAGGGAGGCAAACACCTTC. It specifies CASSSGSREANTF.